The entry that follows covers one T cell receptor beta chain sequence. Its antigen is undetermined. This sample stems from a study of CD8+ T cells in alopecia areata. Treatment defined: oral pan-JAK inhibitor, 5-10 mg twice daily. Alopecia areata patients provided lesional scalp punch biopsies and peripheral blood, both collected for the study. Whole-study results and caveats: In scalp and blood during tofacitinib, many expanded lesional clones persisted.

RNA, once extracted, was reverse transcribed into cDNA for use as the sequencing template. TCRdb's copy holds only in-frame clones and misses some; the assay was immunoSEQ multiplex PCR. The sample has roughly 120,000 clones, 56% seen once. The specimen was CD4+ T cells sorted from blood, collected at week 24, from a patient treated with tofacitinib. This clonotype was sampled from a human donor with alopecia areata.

Here the CDR3 reads CAWSVLIANTGELFF. The DNA for the CDR3 is TGTGCCTGGAGTGTACTAATAGCGAACACCGGGGAGCTGTTTTTT. This rearrangement joins TRBV30 to TRBJ2-2; D is unclear. This CDR3 comprises 15 residues. V was shortened by 0 bases and J by 0 bases, with 8 bases between the two germline ends. Germline-derived CDR1 and CDR2 are GTSNPN and SVGIG (reference sequence).